In this sample, the clone carrying this TCR beta chain turned up once. Antigen specificity is unknown. Vbeta (60) and Jbeta (13) primers were used in the PCR. The protocol was immunoSEQ multiplex PCR, while the TCRdb copy is restricted to in-frame clones and leaves out a portion. The sample has over 100,000 clones; around 70% are singletons. The data originate from a study of cytomegalovirus exposure and HLA in healthy donors. General study points: Most subjects had HLA-A and HLA-B alleles reportedly predicted accurately by TCR beta sequences. Reportedly, a later analysis found an Asian-associated ancestry cluster had fewer N-insertions than the roughly 700-donor mean.

Although they were nominally healthy when sampled, donors likely had unrecorded immune exposures. J lost 2 bases, V lost 4 bases, and 4 bases had no gene match. The CDR3 is made up of 15 amino acids. Germline CDR1 reads MNHEY; CDR2 reads SVGAGI. The chain recombines TRBV6-5 with TRBJ2-7, with 11 bases fitting TRBD1. The source of this sequence is a man in his thirties or forties in good health and CMV-seropositive. The sequenced sample was PBMCs. The CDR3 sequence: CASSSPGQGAYEQYF. The CDR3 DNA reads as TGTGCCAGCAGTTCACCGGGACAGGGGGCCTACGAGCAGTACTTC.